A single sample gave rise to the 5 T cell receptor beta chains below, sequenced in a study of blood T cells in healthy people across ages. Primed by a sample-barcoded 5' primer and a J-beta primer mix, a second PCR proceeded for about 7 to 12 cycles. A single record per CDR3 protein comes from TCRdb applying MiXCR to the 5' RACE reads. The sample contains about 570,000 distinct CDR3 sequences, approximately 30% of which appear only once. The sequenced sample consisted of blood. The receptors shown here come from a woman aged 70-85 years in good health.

The CDR3 is CASSGTRTSADTQYF. The CDR3 DNA is TGTGCCAGCTCGGGTACCCGGACTAGCGCAGATACGCAGTATTTT. This sequence joins TRBV18 and TRBJ2-3; 9 nucleotides match TRBD2. V lost 6 bases, J lost 4 bases, and 8 bases stayed unmatched. Germline CDR1 KGHSH, CDR2 LQKENI. The CDR3 length is 15 residues.

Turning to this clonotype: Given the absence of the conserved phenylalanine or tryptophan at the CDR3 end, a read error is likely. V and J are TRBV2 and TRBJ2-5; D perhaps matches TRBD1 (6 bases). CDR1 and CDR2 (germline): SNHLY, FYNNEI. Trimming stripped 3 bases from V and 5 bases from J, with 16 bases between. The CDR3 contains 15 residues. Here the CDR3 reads CASSDLMGAVETQYL. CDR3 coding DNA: TGTGCCAGCAGTGATTTAATGGGGGCTGTGGAGACCCAGTACCTC.

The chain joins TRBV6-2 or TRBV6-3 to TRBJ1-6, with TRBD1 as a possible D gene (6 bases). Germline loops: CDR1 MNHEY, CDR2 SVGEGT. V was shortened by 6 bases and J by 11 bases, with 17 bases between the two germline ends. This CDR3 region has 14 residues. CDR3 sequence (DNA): TGTGCCAGCAGCCAACAAGGGGGAGGGGCACCCCTCCACTTT. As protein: CASSQQGGGAPLHF.

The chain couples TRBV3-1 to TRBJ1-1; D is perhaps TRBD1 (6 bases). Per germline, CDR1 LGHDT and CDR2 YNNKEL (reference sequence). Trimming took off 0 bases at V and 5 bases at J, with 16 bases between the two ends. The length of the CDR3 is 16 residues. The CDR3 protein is CASSQERGGAGTEAFF. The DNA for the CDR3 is TGTGCCAGCAGCCAAGAAAGGGGGGGGGCCGGGACTGAAGCTTTCTTT.

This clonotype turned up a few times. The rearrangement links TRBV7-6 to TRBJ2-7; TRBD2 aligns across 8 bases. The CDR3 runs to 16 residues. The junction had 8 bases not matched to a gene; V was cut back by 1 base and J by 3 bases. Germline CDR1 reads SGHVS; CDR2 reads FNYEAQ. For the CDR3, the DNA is TGTGCCAGCAGCTTAGGGGGTAGCGGGGCTGTCTACGAGCAGTACTTC. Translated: CASSLGGSGAVYEQYF.